Here is one TCR beta chain with its context. This entry belongs to a study of blood T cell repertoires in COVID-19. Data came from immunoSEQ multiplex PCR; TCRdb stores just in-frame clones and leaves some out. The table lists about 39,000 clones, approximately 93% of them singletons, with about 2.2% in the top ten. Germline loops: CDR1 SGHTA, CDR2 FQGNSA. V lost 1 base, J lost 2 bases, and 14 bases lay in between. The CDR3 runs to 16 residues. The sequenced sample consisted of peripheral blood. The gene calls are TRBV7-2 and TRBJ1-2, with D maybe TRBD1 (5 bases). The clonotype was recovered from a man aged 45-65 years with active COVID-19. In DNA, the CDR3 is TGTGCCAGCAGCTTAGTACCGCAACAGGAAAACTATGGCTACACCTTC. This encodes CASSLVPQQENYGYTF.